This entry describes one T cell receptor beta chain. What it binds is unknown. Running of the v3.0 immunoSEQ assay took place at survey level. The assay was immunoSEQ multiplex PCR, and TCRdb's table has in-frame clones only and misses some. Among around 40,000 clones, more than 75% were seen once, and the ten largest hold 5.1%. The entry originates in a study of long-term antiretroviral therapy in people with HIV. Whole-study results and caveats: Repertoires from HIV showed CDR3 length ranges narrower than those of controls.

V lost 4 bases and J lost 0; bases outside the gene matches: 8. The CDR3 consists of 16 residues. Germline V gene sequence: CDR1 SGDLS, CDR2 YYNGEE. Every specimen provided roughly 0.95-11 million cryopreserved PBMC before DNA extraction took place. The genes are TRBV9 and TRBJ1-1, with TRBD1 matching over 8 bases. This TCR came from a woman aged 45-59 years with HIV. Sequenced material: unsorted PBMCs, taken 0.1 years before starting antiretroviral therapy. In nucleotides, the CDR3 is TGTGCCAGCAGCCCCAGGACAGGGAGCATGAACACTGAAGCTTTCTTT. It codes for CASSPRTGSMNTEAFF.